Presented here are 27 T cell receptor beta chains from one specimen sequenced in a study of CD8 T cells in Susac syndrome. cDNA came from 0.5 to 1 ug RNA primed by random hexamers. TCRdb reprocessed the immunoSEQ multiplex PCR reads via MiXCR and lists one record per CDR3 protein. This table has 100,000 to 150,000 distinct CDR3 sequences, around 94% appearing once. Input material: CD4+ T cells from PBMCs. The receptors were sampled from a human donor in good health.

The rearrangement links TRBV7-8 to TRBJ1-2; a weak D match, TRBD1 (5 bases). Deletions cut 8 bases from V and 2 bases from J, with 12 bases between. Germline loops: CDR1 SGHVS, CDR2 FQNEAQ. This CDR3 has 13 amino acids. CDR3 sequence reads: CASSRGENYGYTF. As DNA, the CDR3 is TGTGCCAGCTCGCGGGGGGAGAACTATGGCTACACCTTC. Combining the CDR3 with reference TRBV7-8 and TRBJ1-2 gives the whole variable domain GAGVSQSPRYKVAKRGQDVALRCDPISGHVSLFWYQQALGQGPEFLTYFQNEAQLDKSGLPSDRFFAERPEGSVSTLKIQRTQQEDSAVYLCASSRGENYGYTFGSGTRLTVV.

The V and J genes are TRBV6-5 and TRBJ1-5; D possibly corresponds to TRBD1 (5 bases). The germline V gene has CDR1 MNHEY and CDR2 SVGAGI. There are 13 residues in the CDR3. Trimming removed 8 bases at V and 2 bases at J, with 10 bases between. The CDR3 DNA reads as TGTGCCAGCCGAAGGGACGGCAATCAGCCCCAGCATTTT. It encodes CASRRDGNQPQHF.

The CDR3 region has the DNA TGTGCCAGCAGCTTTGGTAGGGGAAGGCACAATGAGCAGTTCTTC. It is translated as CASSFGRGRHNEQFF. The chain couples TRBV5-6 to TRBJ2-1; a possible D gene is TRBD1 (5 bases). Germline CDR1 reads SGHDT; CDR2 reads YYEEEE. The CDR3 sequence is 15 residues long. Trimming stripped 2 bases from V and 5 bases from J, with 14 bases between.

The chain uses TRBV20-1 and TRBJ2-7, with D possibly TRBD2 on 6 matching bases. The CDR3 loop spans 13 amino acids. Trimming left V 3 bases short and J 6 bases short, with 15 bases between. Germline values: CDR1 DFQATT, CDR2 SNEGSKA (reference sequence). In DNA form, the CDR3 reads TGCAGTGCTAGCTTAGCGGACTCTATCGAGCAGTACTTC. It codes for CSASLADSIEQYF.

This clonotype showed up just once. CDR3 loop: CSVFASGSSYNEQFF. CDR3 in DNA: TGCAGCGTTTTCGCCAGCGGAAGCTCCTACAATGAGCAGTTCTTC. This sequence joins TRBV29-1 and TRBJ2-1, with D perhaps matching TRBD2 (5 bases). Germline V lookup: CDR1 SQVTM, CDR2 ANQGSEA. CDR3 length: 15 amino acids. With 5 bases removed from V and 0 bases from J, the gap between germline ends came to 14 bases.

The gene calls are TRBV7-9 and TRBJ2-6; TRBD1 matches at 8 bases. Germline V gives CDR1 SEHNR, CDR2 FQNEAQ (reference sequence). The CDR3 runs 14 residues. The V gene end was trimmed by 8 bases and the J gene end by 1 base; junction bases not matched to a gene: 1. In nucleotides, the CDR3 is TGTGCCAGCGGACAGGGTTCTGGGGCCAACGTCCTGACTTTC. It yields the protein CASGQGSGANVLTF.

J is TRBJ2-2 and V is TRBV4-3, with 7 nucleotides matching TRBD1. With 3 bases clipped from V and 2 bases from J, the junction kept 3 bases outside the gene matches. The germline V gene encodes CDR1 LGHNA and CDR2 YSLEER. This CDR3 comprises 15 residues. The CDR3 region is CASSHGTANTGELFF. The CDR3 DNA sequence: TGCGCCAGCAGCCACGGGACAGCTAACACCGGGGAGCTGTTTTTT.

The chain recombines TRBV7-9 with TRBJ2-2; D might be TRBD1 (5 bases). This CDR3 contains 15 residues. Trimming shortened V by 1 base and J by 2 bases, and 8 bases separated the two germline ends. Germline V gene data show CDR1 as SEHNR and CDR2 as FQNEAQ (reference sequence). The CDR3 protein is CASSLGGYNTGELFF. The CDR3 bases are TGTGCCAGCAGCTTAGGGGGCTACAACACCGGGGAGCTGTTTTTT.

V usage is TRBV7-9 and J usage is TRBJ2-7; 8 nucleotides line up with TRBD1. Germline values: CDR1 SEHNR, CDR2 FQNEAQ (reference sequence). The CDR3 is 14 amino acids. J gave up 2 bases and V 6 bases, and 6 bases lay outside the gene matches. The chain's CDR3 is CASRLGQDTYEQYF. In DNA form, the CDR3 reads TGTGCCAGCAGGTTGGGACAGGATACCTACGAGCAGTACTTC.

The chain recombines TRBV20-1 with TRBJ2-1; weak D call: TRBD1 (6 bases). Germline loops: CDR1 DFQATT, CDR2 SNEGSKA (reference sequence). The CDR3 is made up of 17 amino acids. With 3 bases removed from V and 6 bases from J, the gap between germline ends came to 24 bases. DNA for the CDR3: TGCAGTGCTAGCTTCCTAAGTCTAGGGGGACGCAGCAATGAGCAGTTCTTC. This sequence encodes CSASFLSLGGRSNEQFF.

The chain recombines TRBV6-2 or TRBV6-3 with TRBJ1-5; maybe TRBD1 (6 bases). Germline V gives CDR1 MNHEY, CDR2 SVGEGT. This CDR3 is 14 amino acids long. V was pared by 10 bases and J by 4 bases, with 17 bases between. CDR3 residues: CATHLGGTNQPQHF. CDR3 DNA: TGTGCCACCCACCTCGGGGGCACAAATCAGCCCCAGCATTTT.

This clonotype appeared a single time. The rearrangement links TRBV6-6 to TRBJ1-4; D gene uncertain. V lost 4 bases, J lost 8 bases, and 5 bases lay in between. The CDR3 is 11 residues long. Germline V lookup: CDR1 MNHNY, CDR2 SVGAGI (reference sequence). The CDR3 reads CASSLREKLFF. For the CDR3, the DNA is TGTGCCAGCAGTTTAAGGGAAAAACTGTTTTTT.

V usage is TRBV9 and J usage is TRBJ2-5; D call uncertain. The CDR3 runs 12 residues. CDR1 is SGDLS and CDR2 is YYNGEE in the germline V gene. Trimming stripped 7 bases from V and 2 bases from J, with 9 bases between. CDR3 sequence reads: CASSQGQETQYF. The CDR3 nucleotides read TGTGCCAGCTCCCAAGGTCAAGAGACCCAGTACTTC.

CDR3 DNA: TGTGCCAGCAGCTTAGCGGGACAGGGGGCTAGGGAGACCCAGTACTTC. Its protein product is CASSLAGQGARETQYF. The chain recombines TRBV7-8 with TRBJ2-5, with 12 bases matching TRBD1. V was clipped by 0 bases and J by 5 bases; unmatched bases: 4. The CDR3 runs to 16 residues. Germline CDR1 and CDR2: SGHVS and FQNEAQ.

As DNA, the CDR3 is TGTGCCATCGGGGTGGGCAGGGGAAACACTGAAGCTTTCTTT. It specifies CAIGVGRGNTEAFF. The V call is TRBV6-6, the J call TRBJ1-1; possibly TRBD1 for D (6 bases). The CDR3 loop spans 14 amino acids. Trimming stripped 10 bases from V and 2 bases from J, with 17 bases between. Germline lookup yields CDR1 MNHNY and CDR2 SVGAGI (reference sequence).

This chain uses TRBV2 with TRBJ2-3; no firm D call. The CDR3 sequence is 14 residues long. CDR1 and CDR2 from the germline V gene are SNHLY and FYNNEI. V lost 6 bases and J lost 1, with 11 bases in between. CDR3 sequence: CASSPNEGTDTQYF. CDR3 DNA sequence: TGTGCCAGCAGCCCCAACGAGGGCACAGATACGCAGTATTTT.

The genes are TRBV5-1 and TRBJ2-5; 14 positions agree with TRBD2. The germline CDR1 and CDR2 sequences are SGHRS and YFSETQ. The CDR3 is 15 residues long. V trimming: 7 bases; J trimming: 0 bases; junction bases outside the gene matches: 2. The DNA of the CDR3 is TGCGCCAGCGGACTAGCGGGAGGATACCAAGAGACCCAGTACTTC. It codes for CASGLAGGYQETQYF.

The chain carries TRBV29-1 and TRBJ2-7, with 8 bases fitting TRBD2. The CDR3 runs to 14 residues. Losses at the gene ends were 7 bases for V and 5 bases for J; bases not matched to a gene: 13. Germline loops: CDR1 SQVTM, CDR2 ANQGSEA. The CDR3 protein is CSALILSGRHEQYF. The CDR3 DNA reads as TGCAGCGCCCTAATTCTCAGCGGGAGACACGAGCAGTACTTC.

The rearrangement joins TRBV29-1 to TRBJ2-1; tentative D call: TRBD1 (6 bases). With 8 bases removed from V and 8 bases from J, the gap between germline ends came to 13 bases. Germline-derived CDR1 and CDR2 are SQVTM and ANQGSEA. This CDR3 spans 11 amino acids. The CDR3 spells CSQGIVDEQFF. The CDR3 bases are TGCAGCCAGGGGATTGTCGATGAGCAGTTCTTC.

The rearrangement uses TRBV5-1 and TRBJ2-1; D is undetermined. Trimming removed 1 base from V and 6 bases from J, with 5 bases in between. The CDR3 is made up of 12 amino acids. Germline values: CDR1 SGHRS, CDR2 YFSETQ. CDR3: CASSLTINEQFF. DNA for the CDR3: TGCGCCAGCAGCTTGACCATCAATGAGCAGTTCTTC. The whole variable domain, remainder taken from reference TRBV5-1 and TRBJ2-1, is KAGVTQTPRYLIKTRGQQVTLSCSPISGHRSVSWYQQTPGQGLQFLFEYFSETQRNKGNFPGRFSGRQFSNSRSEMNVSTLELGDSALYLCASSLTINEQFFGPGTRLTVL.

This clonotype came up once. The chain is built from TRBV7-6 and TRBJ2-5, with TRBD2 matching 9 bases. The V and J ends lost 6 bases and 5 bases, in that order; junction bases with no gene match: 16. Germline V gene sequence: CDR1 SGHVS, CDR2 FNYEAQ. This CDR3 has 17 amino acids. Here the CDR3 reads CASRSLPGLAGFETQYF. The CDR3 DNA is TGTGCCAGCAGATCCCTCCCTGGGCTAGCGGGATTTGAGACCCAGTACTTC.

The V call is TRBV2, the J call TRBJ1-2, with a weak D call TRBD1 (5 bases). The CDR3 is 14 amino acids. V was shortened by 0 bases and J by 5 bases, with 10 bases between the two germline ends. The germline V gene encodes CDR1 SNHLY and CDR2 FYNNEI. Here the CDR3 reads CASSEAEGAYGYTF. As DNA, the CDR3 is TGTGCCAGCAGTGAAGCGGAAGGGGCTTATGGCTACACCTTC.

The rearrangement joins TRBV19 to TRBJ2-2; D is perhaps TRBD2 (5 bases). The CDR3 covers 15 residues. CDR1 is LNHDA, CDR2 SQIVND, per germline (reference sequence). Trimming removed 1 base at V and 6 bases at J, with 12 bases between. CDR3 DNA sequence: TGTGCCAGTAGTATAGGCGGAGCGGCATCCGGGGAGCTGTTTTTT. Its protein product is CASSIGGAASGELFF.

CDR3 nucleotide sequence: TGCGCCAGCAGCTATGAGGTAAATCAGCCCCAGCATTTT. It translates to CASSYEVNQPQHF. This chain joins TRBV5-1 and TRBJ1-5; D gene unclear. This CDR3 has 13 amino acids. V lost 3 bases to trimming and J lost 4 bases, with 8 bases between them. CDR1 and CDR2 from the germline V gene are SGHRS and YFSETQ.

This chain uses TRBV11-2 with TRBJ2-5; TRBD2 aligns across 7 bases. Trimming removed 5 bases from V and 5 bases from J; junction bases left unmatched: 11. Germline assignment: CDR1 SGHAT and CDR2 FQNNGV. The CDR3 has 15 amino acids. DNA of the CDR3: TGTGCCAGCAGCGCAAACCGGGACTATGCGGAGACCCAGTACTTC. This encodes CASSANRDYAETQYF.

This sequence joins TRBV11-3 and TRBJ2-2; weak D call: TRBD2 (5 bases). The CDR3 sequence is 14 residues long. CDR1 SGHNT and CDR2 YENEEA come from the germline V gene. V shed 6 bases and J shed 4 bases, with 12 bases lying between them. The CDR3 is CASRKRSGTGELFF. CDR3 nucleotide sequence: TGTGCCAGCAGAAAAAGGAGCGGCACCGGGGAGCTGTTTTTT.

The chain has TRBV6-2 or TRBV6-3 and TRBJ2-7; D perhaps matches TRBD2 (6 bases). This CDR3 has 14 amino acids. Germline-derived CDR1 and CDR2 are MNHEY and SVGEGT. The V end lost 7 bases, the J end lost 2 bases, and 15 bases lay between the germline ends. The CDR3 DNA sequence: TGTGCCAGCATATATGCTCGGGGGACCTACGAGCAGTACTTC. This gives the protein CASIYARGTYEQYF.